Listed below are T cell receptor beta chains from one sample, sequenced in a study of long-term antiretroviral therapy in people with HIV. Data came from immunoSEQ multiplex PCR; TCRdb stores just in-frame clones and leaves some out. Of about 41,000 clones listed, less than 95% are singletons. Sample: unsorted PBMCs, taken around 9.2 years after starting antiretroviral therapy. The receptors derive from a man aged 30-40 years with HIV. The CDR3 runs from the conserved cysteine through the conserved F or W. The order of the fields is clone size, J gene, V gene, D gene, CDR3 length, CDR3 DNA, CDR3 protein. A D gene is named only where the DNA matches it firmly. Only some rows state a clone size, as once, few, many or a class for expanded clones.

>.|TRBJ2-1|TRBV5-6|.|18
TGTGCCAGCAGCGGTGAGAGGTTGGCAGGGGCCTCCTACAATGAGCAGTTCTTC
CASSGERLAGASYNEQFF
>.|TRBJ1-2|TRBV7-9|TRBD1|14
TGTGCCAGCAGCTTATTCGGACAGGGTAGCGGCTACACCTTC
CASSLFGQGSGYTF
>.|TRBJ1-3|TRBV28|.|15
TGTGCCAGCAGTTTATTGGTGGGGGCTGGAAACACCATATATTTT
CASSLLVGAGNTIYF
>.|TRBJ2-7|TRBV7-9|TRBD1|15
TGTGCCAGCACCCACGGGGCGGACAGGGGATACGAGCAGTACTTC
CASTHGADRGYEQYF
>.|TRBJ2-2|TRBV7-9|.|15
TGTGCCAGCAGCCGACCGCAGGGTACGTCCGGGGAGCTGTTTTTT
CASSRPQGTSGELFF
>once|TRBJ1-1|TRBV9|.|14
TGTGCCAGCAGCGTTAGCTATAGGAACACTGAAGCTTTCTTT
CASSVSYRNTEAFF
>.|TRBJ1-4|TRBV7-6|.|15
TGTGCCAGCAGCCCAATACCGCGGGGAGGTGAAAAACTGTTTTTT
CASSPIPRGGEKLFF
>once|TRBJ2-7|TRBV28|.|14
TGTGCCAGCAGTTTAGGCACCTACCTAGGTGAGCAGTACTTC
CASSLGTYLGEQYF
>.|TRBJ1-2|TRBV28|.|15
TGTGCCAGCAGTTCCGCCACTCCGACAGCGGATGGCTACACCTTC
CASSSATPTADGYTF
>.|TRBJ1-5|TRBV6-6|.|15
TGTGCCAGCACCCCGACAGTTGAGGGGTATCAGCCCCAGCATTTT
CASTPTVEGYQPQHF
>once|TRBJ2-3|TRBV2|.|12
TGTGCCAGCGTGAGGGGCACAGATACGCAGTATTTT
CASVRGTDTQYF
>.|TRBJ1-4|TRBV28|.|13
TGTGCCAGTGGGAATGAGGGGCCTGAAAAACTGTTTTTT
CASGNEGPEKLFF
>.|TRBJ1-1|TRBV7-2|.|14
TGTGCCAGCAGCCAGACTGAGGAAGATTTTGAAGCTTTCTTT
CASSQTEEDFEAFF
>.|TRBJ2-5|TRBV11-2|.|12
TGTGCCAGCAGCCCGTCCGGGACCCTTCATAACTTC
CASSPSGTLHNF
>.|TRBJ2-5|TRBV11-2|.|16
TGTGCCAGCAGCTCCCTATGGACGAGCGGACAAGAGACCCAGTACTTC
CASSSLWTSGQETQYF
>.|TRBJ1-1|TRBV6-5|.|11
TGTGCCAGCAGGAGCGTCACTGAAGCTTTCTTT
CASRSVTEAFF
>.|TRBJ1-2|TRBV20-1|.|11
TGCAGTGCTAACCTTCGGGATGGCTACACCTTC
CSANLRDGYTF
>.|TRBJ1-2|TRBV6-5|.|15
TGTGCCAGCAGCGAACAGGATCCTCTGGACTATGGCTACACCTTC
CASSEQDPLDYGYTF
>.|TRBJ2-5|TRBV7-9|TRBD2|13
TGTGCCAGCAGAACGTCGGGGGGGGAGACCCAGTACTTC
CASRTSGGETQYF
>.|TRBJ2-3|TRBV4-1|TRBD2|16
TGCGCCAGCAGCCAAGAGTATAGCGGGGCGGCAGATACGCAGTATTTT
CASSQEYSGAADTQYF
>once|TRBJ2-7|TRBV19|TRBD1|16
TGTGCCAGTAGCCTGAGGTTGGACAGGGTAACCTACGAGCAGTACTTC
CASSLRLDRVTYEQYF
>.|TRBJ1-4|TRBV18|.|14
TGTGCCAGCTCACGGGGGGGGCCCGGTGAAAAACTGTTTTTT
CASSRGGPGEKLFF
>.|TRBJ1-1|TRBV28|.|12
TGTGCCAGCAGCGGTGGAGGGACTGAAGCTTTCTTT
CASSGGGTEAFF
>.|TRBJ2-7|TRBV11-2|.|13
TGTGCCAGCAGCTTAGAACAAGTGGACGAGCAGTACTTC
CASSLEQVDEQYF
>.|TRBJ1-2|TRBV4-1|.|17
TGCGCCAGCAGCCAAGAAAGTATCGGGGCCATTAACTATGGCTACACCTTC
CASSQESIGAINYGYTF
>.|TRBJ1-2|TRBV7-8|.|15
TGTGCCAGCAGCTTAGCAGGAGGACATAACTATGGCTACACCTTC
CASSLAGGHNYGYTF
>.|TRBJ2-2|TRBV14|.|15
TGTGCCAGCAGCCTCTTACGGGTGAACACCGGGGAGCTGTTTTTT
CASSLLRVNTGELFF
>.|TRBJ2-3|TRBV29-1|.|14
TGCAGCGTTGATGGGGATCTAGCGTCAGATACGCAGTATTTT
CSVDGDLASDTQYF
>.|TRBJ2-1|TRBV19|.|12
TGTGCCAGTAGTTTGGGTTACAATGAGCAGTTCTTC
CASSLGYNEQFF
>medium-sized|TRBJ1-6|TRBV19|.|13
TGTGCCAGTAAGGATAGTGGGAGCTCACCCCTCCACTTT
CASKDSGSSPLHF
>.|TRBJ2-1|TRBV7-3|TRBD1|16
TGTGCCAGCAGCTTGTTTACCGGGACAGGGTTTGGTGAGCAGTTCTTC
CASSLFTGTGFGEQFF
>.|TRBJ1-1|TRBV6-6|.|13
TGTGCCAGCAGTTACTCCGGGGGCACTGAAGCTTTCTTT
CASSYSGGTEAFF
>.|TRBJ1-2|TRBV27|TRBD1|16
TGTGCCAGCGCCCTGGGCGGGACAGGGCGACCTCTTGGCTACACCTTC
CASALGGTGRPLGYTF
>.|TRBJ1-6|TRBV4-1|.|14
TGCGCCAGCAGCAACATTAAGGGGGGTTCACCCCTCCACTTT
CASSNIKGGSPLHF
>.|TRBJ2-2|TRBV5-1|.|16
TGCGCCAGCAGCTTGGCCGTGGGGGGGGCCGCCGGGGAGCTGTTTTTT
CASSLAVGGAAGELFF
>once|TRBJ2-3|TRBV5-4|TRBD2|15
TGTGCCAGCAGCTTGGGTGCCGGGGGGACAGATACGCAGTATTTT
CASSLGAGGTDTQYF
>.|TRBJ1-5|TRBV7-2|.|15
TGTGCCAGCAGCAAAGGGGGTTCTAGCAATCAGCCCCAGCATTTT
CASSKGGSSNQPQHF
>.|TRBJ1-5|TRBV29-1|.|14
TGCAGCGTTCTGGGACAAGGCCCACATCAGCCCCAGCATTTT
CSVLGQGPHQPQHF
>.|TRBJ2-1|TRBV27|TRBD2|14
TGTGCCAGCAGATTAGCGGGGGGGTGGGATGAGCAGTTCTTC
CASRLAGGWDEQFF
>.|TRBJ1-6|TRBV27|TRBD1|18
TGTGCCAGCAGTTTGGGACAGGGTTTGGGTATTAATAATTCACCCCTCCACTTT
CASSLGQGLGINNSPLHF
>.|TRBJ2-2|TRBV7-9|.|15
TGTGCCAGCCCCCTGGCGGGGTGGAACACCGGGGAGCTGTTTTTT
CASPLAGWNTGELFF
>.|TRBJ1-5|TRBV28|.|12
TGTGCCAGCAGTTTTGTGGGACAGCCCCAGCATTTT
CASSFVGQPQHF
>.|TRBJ1-1|TRBV4-2|.|15
TGTGCCAGCAGCCCAGAGGTCACCATGAGGACTGAAGCTTTCTTT
CASSPEVTMRTEAFF
>.|TRBJ2-7|TRBV5-6|.|11
TGTGCCAGCAGCTTGGAGGAAGAGCAGTACTTC
CASSLEEEQYF
>.|TRBJ1-1|TRBV10-3|.|19
TGTGCCATCAGTGAGCCTGGACAGTCATCCCGCTTCGATAACACTGAAGCTTTCTTT
CAISEPGQSSRFDNTEAFF